This TCR beta chain was obtained from a study of blood T cell repertoires in COVID-19. Everyone who took part was 18 to 89 years old, and they came from about 25 US areas. In Cohort 3, a recovered donor had either two negative PCRs, clearance, or symptom resolution. Germline V gene data show CDR1 as SNHLY and CDR2 as FYNNEI. The CDR3 covers 15 residues. V was cut by 3 bases and J by 4 bases, with 15 bases left in between. Clones were sequenced by immunoSEQ multiplex PCR, and TCRdb holds only the in-frame ones, with some missing. This sample has about 400,000 clones; just under 90% occur once, and the top ten carry approximately 9.3%.

The receptor was isolated from a woman in her 50s who had recovered from COVID-19. V and J are TRBV2 and TRBJ1-2, with TRBD1 as a possible D gene (6 bases). The sequencing sample was made of PBMCs or T cells enriched from blood (not recorded which). The CDR3 nucleotides read TGTGCCAGCAGTGAGGACAGAAAAACGGTCTATGGCTACACCTTC. Translating it yields CASSEDRKTVYGYTF. Looking up the rest from reference TRBV2 and TRBJ1-2 gives the full variable domain: EPEVTQTPSHQVTQMGQEVILRCVPISNHLYFYWYRQILGQKVEFLVSFYNNEISEKSEIFDDQFSVERPDGSNFTLKIRSTKLEDSAMYFCASSEDRKTVYGYTFGSGTRLTVV.